The rows below give T cell receptor beta chains drawn from one sample of a study of blood T cells in healthy people across ages. TCRdb processed the 5' RACE reads anew with MiXCR; each CDR3 protein has one entry. The sample includes about 650,000 distinct CDR3 sequences, approximately 31% of them seen just once. The sample comprised blood. These receptors were obtained from a woman of 80 years or more in good health. CDR3s include the opening cysteine and the closing phenylalanine or tryptophan. Fields, in order: clone size, V gene, J gene, D gene, CDR3 DNA, CDR3 protein. The D gene is left open where the match is weak. Rows give clone size only sometimes, using once, few, many, or a class for an expanded clone.

.	TRBV12-3/TRBV12-4	TRBJ1-1	.	TGTGCCAGCAGTCGCGGTGCTTTTGCTGAAGCTTTCTTT	CASSRGAFAEAFF
many	TRBV5-1	TRBJ2-3	.	TGCGCCAGCAGCTTGGGGGGGAAGACAGATACGCAGTATTTT	CASSLGGKTDTQYF
many	TRBV28	TRBJ1-2	TRBD1	TGTGCCAGCAGTTTCTCGGGACAGGGTCATGGCTACACCTTC	CASSFSGQGHGYTF
once	TRBV6-1	TRBJ1-1	.	TGTGCTACTGGAGCGGGCCGGGGCACTGAAGCTTTCTTT	CATGAGRGTEAFF
many	TRBV5-1	TRBJ1-2	.	TGCGCCAGCAGCCGTGACAGGCGCCTTAGTGATGGCTACACCTTC	CASSRDRRLSDGYTF
many	TRBV6-2/TRBV6-3	TRBJ1-6	TRBD1	TGTGCCAGCACCCTGGACAGGGGGTCACCCCTCCACTTT	CASTLDRGSPLHF
many	TRBV6-1	TRBJ2-7	TRBD1	TGTGCCAGCAGTGAAACACAGGGGTGGGTGCAGTACTTC	CASSETQGWVQYF
.	TRBV7-9	TRBJ2-2	.	TGTGCCCGCAGCTTGCAGGGGAGGACCGGGGAGCTGTTTTTT	CARSLQGRTGELFF
.	TRBV10-3	TRBJ2-3	TRBD2	TGTGCCATCAGCCCCGCGCAGGGGGATTCTAGCGGGAGTCAGGCAGATACGCAGTATTTT	CAISPAQGDSSGSQADTQYF
many	TRBV10-3	TRBJ1-6	.	TGTGCCATCAGAGGACAGACTTATAATTCACCCCTCCACTTT	CAIRGQTYNSPLHF
many	TRBV4-1	TRBJ1-2	.	TGCGCCAGCAGCCAAGATGGGCGTGGGCAGGGCTTGGTTGGCTACACCTTC	CASSQDGRGQGLVGYTF
once	TRBV12-3/TRBV12-4	TRBJ2-5	TRBD1	TGTGCCAGCAGTTTCCTGAGGGGGCGCCGCCAAGAGACCCAGTACTTC	CASSFLRGRRQETQYF
many	TRBV12-3/TRBV12-4	TRBJ2-3	TRBD2	TGTGCCAGCAGTTTGAGCGGGGGGGTTGGTACGCAGTATTTT	CASSLSGGVGTQYF
many	TRBV20-1	TRBJ2-3	TRBD2	TGCAGTGCTAGTCTCCTAGCGGGGGGCACAGATACGCAGTATTTT	CSASLLAGGTDTQYF
many	TRBV20-1	TRBJ2-1	TRBD2	TGCAGTGCTGACCCGGCTAGCGGGGGGGCCAGTTACGATGAGCAGTTCTTC	CSADPASGGASYDEQFF
.	TRBV28	TRBJ2-7	TRBD2	TGTGCCAGCAGCCCTCACGGAGCGGGGGGGCACTACGAGCAGTACTTC	CASSPHGAGGHYEQYF
many	TRBV7-2	TRBJ2-7	TRBD1	TGTGCCAGCAGCTATCCTTGGACAGGGAACTCCTACGAGCAGTACTTC	CASSYPWTGNSYEQYF
.	TRBV6-5	TRBJ2-5	.	TGTGCCAGCAGTTACGTGGGGGATGAGACCCAGTACTTC	CASSYVGDETQYF
.	TRBV7-2	TRBJ1-2	TRBD1	TGTGCCAGCAGCTTAGCGGGGACAGGGGGTATAGCTAACTATGGCTACACCTTC	CASSLAGTGGIANYGYTF
few	TRBV14	TRBJ2-1	.	TGTGCCAGCAGTCCCGCCCCTAGCTCGCGTAAACTCAATGAGCAGTTCTTC	CASSPAPSSRKLNEQFF
many	TRBV7-6	TRBJ2-7	.	TGTGCCAGCAGCTTAGGCGTGGGGGGGCCCTACGAGCAGTACTTC	CASSLGVGGPYEQYF
many	TRBV20-1	TRBJ2-1	TRBD1	TGCAGTGCTTCGGGACAGGATGACTACAATGAGCAGTTCTTC	CSASGQDDYNEQFF
many	TRBV6-5	TRBJ2-7	.	TGTGCCACAGTGGGGGACCACTCCTACGAGCAGTACTTC	CATVGDHSYEQYF
many	TRBV20-1	TRBJ2-3	TRBD2	TGCAGTGCGGAGAGCGGGGGGGCCGAGGTTGACACAGATACGCAGTATTTT	CSAESGGAEVDTDTQYF
.	TRBV27	TRBJ2-1	TRBD2	TGTGCCAGCTTGGGAAAGCGGGAGGCCAAGGGCGAGCAGTTCTTC	CASLGKREAKGEQFF
few	TRBV5-6	TRBJ2-2	.	TGTGCCAGTATCCAGGGATCCGCGAACACCGGGGAGCTGTTTTTT	CASIQGSANTGELFF
many	TRBV30	TRBJ1-4	TRBD1	TGTGCCTGGAGGCCTAGGGACAGGGAAAAACTGTTTTTT	CAWRPRDREKLFF
many	TRBV5-1	TRBJ1-2	.	TGCGCCAGCAGCCATACGGACACGAACTATGGCTACACCTTC	CASSHTDTNYGYTF
.	TRBV7-2	TRBJ1-4	.	TGTGCCAGCAGTGAATTGGGGGGCGATGAAAAACTGTTTTTT	CASSELGGDEKLFF
many	TRBV2	TRBJ2-3	.	TGTGCCAGCAGTGCCCGGCACAGTGGTGGTACGCAGTATTTT	CASSARHSGGTQYF
.	TRBV28	TRBJ2-1	.	TGTTCCGGGGGGCAGGGGGCCAATGAGCAGTTCTTC	CSGGQGANEQFF
many	TRBV5-6	TRBJ2-5	TRBD2	TGTGCCAGCAGCCATCAGGCGCGGGAGGTAGAGACCCAGTACTTC	CASSHQAREVETQYF
many	TRBV7-8	TRBJ1-1	TRBD1	TGTGCCAGCAGCTTAGTCGCGGGACAGGGGATGAACACTGAAGCTTTCTTT	CASSLVAGQGMNTEAFF
few	TRBV15	TRBJ1-1	.	TGTGCCACCAGCAGGGACAGAGGGGAAGGTGAAGCTTTCTTT	CATSRDRGEGEAFF
medium-sized	TRBV4-3	TRBJ2-7	TRBD1	TGCGCCAGCAGCCAATCCATGGGGGACAGGAGTTACGAGCAGTACTTC	CASSQSMGDRSYEQYF
.	TRBV15	TRBJ2-1	.	TGTGCCACCAGCAGAGATTTTCGGGGGCCGTCCTACAATGAGCAGTTCTTC	CATSRDFRGPSYNEQFF
many	TRBV20-1	TRBJ2-3	TRBD2	TGCAGTGCTAGAGGGGCTAGCGGAAAGACAGATACGCAGTATTTT	CSARGASGKTDTQYF
many	TRBV7-9	TRBJ2-7	TRBD1	TGTGCCAGCAGCTCCGGACAGGGATGGAACGAGCAGTACTTC	CASSSGQGWNEQYF
.	TRBV6-5	TRBJ1-1	.	TGTGCCAGCAGCCGAGGGACGGAGAACACTGAAGCTTTCTTT	CASSRGTENTEAFF
once	TRBV20-1	TRBJ2-7	TRBD1	TGCAGTGCTGGCGGGACAGGAGTTTACGAGCAGTACTTC	CSAGGTGVYEQYF